This T cell receptor beta chain was recorded in a study of brain metastases from non-small cell lung cancer. Assay used: immunoSEQ multiplex PCR; TCRdb lists only in-frame clones, some missing. This sample has roughly 2,000 clones, with about 84% found just once. CDR1 is SGHNT, CDR2 YYREEE, per germline (reference sequence). CDR3 length: 15 residues. Unmatched junction bases numbered 5, after V lost 4 bases and J lost 1 base. The sequenced sample was tumor-adjacent normal tissue. This TCR was sampled from a donor at least 40 years old with non-small cell lung cancer. The V gene is TRBV5-4, the J gene TRBJ2-3; 8 positions match TRBD1. The chain's CDR3 is CASSQGQGRTDTQYF. Here the CDR3 DNA reads TGTGCCAGCAGCCAAGGACAGGGACGCACAGATACGCAGTATTTT.